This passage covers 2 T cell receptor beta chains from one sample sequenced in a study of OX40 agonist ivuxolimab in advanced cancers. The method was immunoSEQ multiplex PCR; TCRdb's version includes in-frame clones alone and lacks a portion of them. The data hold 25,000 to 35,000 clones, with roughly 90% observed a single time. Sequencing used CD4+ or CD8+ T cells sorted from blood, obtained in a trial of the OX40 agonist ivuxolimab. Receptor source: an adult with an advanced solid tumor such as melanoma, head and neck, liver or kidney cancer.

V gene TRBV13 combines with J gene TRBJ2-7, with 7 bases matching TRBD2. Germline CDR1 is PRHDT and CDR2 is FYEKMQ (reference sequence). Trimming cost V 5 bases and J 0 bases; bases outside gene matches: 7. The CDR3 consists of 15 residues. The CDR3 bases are TGTGCCAGCAGCCTAAACCGGGGGGTCTCCTACGAGCAGTACTTC. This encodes CASSLNRGVSYEQYF.

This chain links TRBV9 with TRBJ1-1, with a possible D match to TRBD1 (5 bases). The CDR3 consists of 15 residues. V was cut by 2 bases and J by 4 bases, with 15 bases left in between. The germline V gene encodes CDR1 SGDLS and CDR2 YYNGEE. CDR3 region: CASSVLEPGSTEAFF. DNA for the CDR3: TGTGCCAGCAGCGTCCTCGAACCAGGGTCCACTGAAGCTTTCTTT.